Described below is a single TCR beta chain sequence and its context. Its target is not known. What was amplified from RNA transcripts were TCR beta CDR3 regions. A set of HTBI primers served as the primers for a first-round RT-PCR of the TCR CDR3. TCRdb re-called the multiplex PCR reads through MiXCR, storing one row per CDR3 protein. Of a few hundred thousand distinct CDR3 sequences in the sample, about a sixth are singletons; the top ten hold 2.5% to 4%. This record comes from a study of T cells in Graves' hyperthyroidism and ophthalmopathy. Germline CDR1 and CDR2: MDHEN and SYDVKM. The V gene lost 6 bases and the J gene lost 2 bases, with 17 bases spanning the gap. The CDR3 has 16 residues. Study results and limitations: Stable hyperthyroidism and ophthalmopathy were separated using 13 V-J signatures. The model foresaw ophthalmopathy a median around 6.4 months prior to onset.

It was approximately 9.4 ml of fresh peripheral blood that supplied the PBMCs. Sequences were obtained from blood. V and J are TRBV28 and TRBJ2-1, with D unresolved. This sequence originates from a woman between 35 and 50 years old with Graves' ophthalmopathy. CDR3 nucleotide sequence: TGTGCCAGCAGCCAACAGTCCCAAGGGCCCTACAATGAGCAGTTCTTC. It translates to CASSQQSQGPYNEQFF. The variable domain in full, completed from reference TRBV28 and TRBJ2-1, reads DVKVTQSSRYLVKRTGEKVFLECVQDMDHENMFWYRQDPGLGLRLIYFSYDVKMKEKGDIPEGYSVSREKKERFSLILESASTNQTSMYLCASSQQSQGPYNEQFFGPGTRLTVL.